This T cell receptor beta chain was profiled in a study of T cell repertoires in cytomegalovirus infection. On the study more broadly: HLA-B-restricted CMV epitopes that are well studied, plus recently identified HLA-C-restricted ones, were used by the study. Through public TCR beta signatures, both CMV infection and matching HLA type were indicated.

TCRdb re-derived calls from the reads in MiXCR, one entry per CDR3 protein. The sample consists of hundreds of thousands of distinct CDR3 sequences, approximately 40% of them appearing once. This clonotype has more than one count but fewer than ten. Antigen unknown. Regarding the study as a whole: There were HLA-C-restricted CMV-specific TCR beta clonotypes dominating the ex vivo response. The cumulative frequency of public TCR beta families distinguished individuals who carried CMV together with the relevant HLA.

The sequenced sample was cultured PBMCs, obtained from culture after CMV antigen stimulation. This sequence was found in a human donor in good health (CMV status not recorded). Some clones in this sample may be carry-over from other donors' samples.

The CDR3: CASSFSLAETQYF. CDR3 sequence (DNA): TGTGCCAGCAGCTTTAGCCTAGCAGAGACCCAGTACTTC. The rearrangement links TRBV7-9 to TRBJ2-5; possibly TRBD2 for D (5 bases). The CDR3 is made up of 13 amino acids. Trimming pared 3 bases from V and 4 bases from J, leaving 9 bases between. CDR1 is SEHNR and CDR2 is FQNEAQ in the germline V gene (reference sequence).